This is a list of T cell receptor beta chains from one sample in a study of T cell responses to AZD1222 COVID-19 vaccine. TCRdb's table, derived via immunoSEQ multiplex PCR, lists solely in-frame clones and lacks some. The data hold roughly 100,000 clones, with approximately 84% observed a single time. This specimen was peripheral blood, taken on day 0 of AZD1222 vaccination. All receptors derive from an adult in good health. Each CDR3 is given with its conserved first and last residue. A D gene is named only where the DNA matches it firmly. Clone size is given for some rows only: seen once, a few or many times, or a class if the clone is expanded.

D: TRBD2
V: TRBV7-2
size: once
J: TRBJ2-1
CDR3: CASSPTGLAGAGEQFF
DNA: TGTGCCAGCAGCCCGACGGGACTAGCGGGAGCGGGTGAGCAGTTCTTC

D: -
V: TRBV30
size: -
J: TRBJ1-1
CDR3: CAWSPTGSTEAFF
DNA: TGTGCCTGGAGTCCTACAGGGAGTACCGAAGCTTTCTTT

D: -
V: TRBV7-2
size: -
J: TRBJ1-3
CDR3: CASSSWRSGNTIYF
DNA: TGTGCCAGCAGCTCCTGGCGCTCTGGAAACACCATATATTTT

D: -
V: TRBV6-1
size: -
J: TRBJ1-6
CDR3: CASSEGGSYNSPLHF
DNA: TGTGCCAGCAGTGAGGGGGGGTCCTATAATTCACCCCTCCACTTT

D: -
V: TRBV5-6
size: -
J: TRBJ2-7
CDR3: CASSPQQAGSYEQYF
DNA: TGTGCCAGCAGCCCCCAGCAGGCCGGCTCCTACGAGCAGTACTTC

D: TRBD2
V: TRBV3-1/TRBV3-2
size: once
J: TRBJ2-1
CDR3: CASSQEASGGNEQFF
DNA: TGTGCCAGCAGCCAAGAGGCTAGCGGGGGCAATGAGCAGTTCTTC

D: -
V: TRBV18
size: -
J: TRBJ1-1
CDR3: CASSLIGGQMNTEAFF
DNA: TGTGCCAGCTCACTTATTGGTGGCCAAATGAACACTGAAGCTTTCTTT

D: -
V: TRBV9
size: -
J: TRBJ1-1
CDR3: CASSAMDRSNTEAFF
DNA: TGTGCCAGCAGCGCAATGGACCGATCGAACACTGAAGCTTTCTTT

D: TRBD1
V: TRBV6-5
size: -
J: TRBJ2-7
CDR3: CASSYEQGSSYEQYF
DNA: TGTGCCAGCAGTTACGAACAGGGGAGCTCCTACGAGCAGTACTTC

D: TRBD2
V: TRBV24-1
size: few
J: TRBJ2-5
CDR3: CATSDYASGKSETQYF
DNA: TGTGCCACCAGTGATTACGCTAGCGGGAAATCGGAGACCCAGTACTTC

D: TRBD2
V: TRBV19
size: once
J: TRBJ2-7
CDR3: CASSGLAGVNF
DNA: TGTGCCAGTAGCGGACTAGCGGGAGTTAACTTC

D: TRBD2
V: TRBV9
size: -
J: TRBJ2-1
CDR3: CASSVAPSGRAGRNEQFF
DNA: TGTGCCAGCAGCGTAGCTCCCAGCGGGAGGGCCGGGAGGAATGAGCAGTTCTTC

D: -
V: TRBV3-1/TRBV3-2
size: -
J: TRBJ1-4
CDR3: CASSPSQVLGKLFF
DNA: TGTGCCAGCAGCCCCTCACAGGTTTTAGGTAAACTGTTTTTT

D: -
V: TRBV5-5
size: -
J: TRBJ1-6
CDR3: CASSFPQSSSPLHF
DNA: TGTGCCAGCAGCTTTCCCCAATCGAGTTCACCCCTCCACTTT

D: -
V: TRBV6-5
size: -
J: TRBJ1-2
CDR3: CASTSLGGNYGYTF
DNA: TGTGCCAGCACCTCCTTAGGGGGTAACTATGGCTACACCTTC

D: TRBD1
V: TRBV12-3/TRBV12-4
size: few
J: TRBJ2-7
CDR3: CASSYGTDEQYF
DNA: TGTGCCAGCAGTTATGGGACAGACGAGCAGTACTTC

D: -
V: TRBV10-3
size: -
J: TRBJ2-5
CDR3: CAISETGRNQETQYF
DNA: TGTGCCATCAGCGAGACAGGGAGGAATCAAGAGACCCAGTACTTC

D: -
V: TRBV2
size: -
J: TRBJ2-5
CDR3: CASSEEQIETQYF
DNA: TGTGCCAGCAGTGAAGAACAGATAGAGACCCAGTACTTC

D: TRBD2
V: TRBV14
size: -
J: TRBJ2-1
CDR3: CASSAQGLAGGNEQFF
DNA: TGTGCCAGCAGCGCCCAGGGACTAGCGGGCGGGAATGAGCAGTTCTTC

D: TRBD1
V: TRBV10-3
size: -
J: TRBJ1-3
CDR3: CAISDRQGALGNTIYF
DNA: TGTGCCATCAGTGACCGACAGGGGGCGTTGGGAAACACCATATATTTT

D: -
V: TRBV27
size: once
J: TRBJ1-6
CDR3: CASSLSGSYNSPLHF
DNA: TGTGCCAGCAGTTTATCGGGCTCCTATAATTCACCCCTCCACTTT

D: -
V: TRBV19
size: -
J: TRBJ1-3
CDR3: CASSIEVGGGSGNTIYF
DNA: TGTGCCAGTAGTATAGAGGTAGGGGGGGGCTCTGGAAACACCATATATTTT